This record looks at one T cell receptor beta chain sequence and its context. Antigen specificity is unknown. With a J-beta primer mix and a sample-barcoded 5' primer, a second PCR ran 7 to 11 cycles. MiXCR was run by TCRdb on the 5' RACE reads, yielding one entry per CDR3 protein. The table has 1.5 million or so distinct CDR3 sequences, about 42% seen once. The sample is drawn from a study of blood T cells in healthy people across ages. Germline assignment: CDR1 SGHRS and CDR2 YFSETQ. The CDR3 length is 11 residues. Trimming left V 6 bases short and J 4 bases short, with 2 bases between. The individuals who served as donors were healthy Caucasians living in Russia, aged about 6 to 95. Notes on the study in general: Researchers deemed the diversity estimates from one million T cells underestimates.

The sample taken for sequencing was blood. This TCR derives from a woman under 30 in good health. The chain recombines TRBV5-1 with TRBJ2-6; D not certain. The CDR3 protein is CASNGANVLTF. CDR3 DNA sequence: TGCGCCAGCAACGGGGCCAACGTCCTGACTTTC.